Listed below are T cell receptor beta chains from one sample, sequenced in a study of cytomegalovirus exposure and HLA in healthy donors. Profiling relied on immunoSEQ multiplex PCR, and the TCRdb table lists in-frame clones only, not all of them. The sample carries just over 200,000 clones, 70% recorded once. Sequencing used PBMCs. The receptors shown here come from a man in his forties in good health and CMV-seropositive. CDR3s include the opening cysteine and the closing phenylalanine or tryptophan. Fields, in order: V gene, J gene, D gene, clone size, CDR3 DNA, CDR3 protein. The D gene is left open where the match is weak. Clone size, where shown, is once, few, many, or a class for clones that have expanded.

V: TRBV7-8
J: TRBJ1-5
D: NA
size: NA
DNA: TGTGCCAGCAGCCGTAGGGCGGGGGGGAATCGGTCGAATCAGCCCCAGCATTTT
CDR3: CASSRRAGGNRSNQPQHF

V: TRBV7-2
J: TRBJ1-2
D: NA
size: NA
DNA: TGTGCCAGCAGCTTAGTGGGTGGAGGGGCCTCCTATGGCTACACCTTC
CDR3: CASSLVGGGASYGYTF

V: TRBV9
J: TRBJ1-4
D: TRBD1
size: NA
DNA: TGTGCCAGCAGCTTACAGGGGGGCCAACTGTTTTTT
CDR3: CASSLQGGQLFF

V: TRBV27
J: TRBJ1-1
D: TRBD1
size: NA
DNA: TGTGCCAGCAGTTTGAGGGTGGGCAGGGGGCTTCTCGGGACTGAAGCTTTCTTT
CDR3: CASSLRVGRGLLGTEAFF

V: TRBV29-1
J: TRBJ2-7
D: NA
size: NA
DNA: TGCAGCGTTTTACTCTCTTTCGAGCAGTACTTC
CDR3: CSVLLSFEQYF

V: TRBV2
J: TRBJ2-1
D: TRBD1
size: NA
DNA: TGTGCCAGCAGTGTCTCAACAGGGGGGTTCTTC
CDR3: CASSVSTGGFF

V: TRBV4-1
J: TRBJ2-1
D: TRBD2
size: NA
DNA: TGCGCCAGCAGCCAAGAAGGGCGGGGGGCGACCTACAATGAGCAGTTCTTC
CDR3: CASSQEGRGATYNEQFF

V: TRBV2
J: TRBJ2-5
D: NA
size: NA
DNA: TGTGCCAGCAGTGAAGGTGTGAGCCTTGGGACCCAGTACTTC
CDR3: CASSEGVSLGTQYF

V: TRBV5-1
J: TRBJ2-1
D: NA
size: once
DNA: TGCGCCAGCAGCTGGGGTGGGGCGCGGGGATACAATGAGCAGTTCTTC
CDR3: CASSWGGARGYNEQFF

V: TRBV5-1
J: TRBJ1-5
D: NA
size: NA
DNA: TGCGCCAGCAGCCAGGGAGGGTACGGTCAGCCCCAGCATTTT
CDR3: CASSQGGYGQPQHF

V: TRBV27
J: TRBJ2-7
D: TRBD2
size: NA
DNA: TGTGCCAGCACCTCGGGGGGCTACGAGCAGTACTTC
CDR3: CASTSGGYEQYF

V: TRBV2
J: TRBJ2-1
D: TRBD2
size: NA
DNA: TGTGCCAGCAGTTATAGCGGGGGGAGCTCCTACAATGAGCAGTTCTTC
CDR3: CASSYSGGSSYNEQFF

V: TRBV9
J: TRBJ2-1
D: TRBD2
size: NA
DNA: TGTGCCAGCAGGGGACTAGCACCTTTCAGGACGTCAAGCAATGAGCAGTTCTTC
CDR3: CASRGLAPFRTSSNEQFF

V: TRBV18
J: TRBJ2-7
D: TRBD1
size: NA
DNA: TGTGCCAGCTCAACTTCCTCCACAGGGGATCGAAAGCAGTACTTC
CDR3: CASSTSSTGDRKQYF

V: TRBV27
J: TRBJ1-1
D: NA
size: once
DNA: TGTGCCAGCAGCCAAACAGGGAACACTGAAGCTTTCTTT
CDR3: CASSQTGNTEAFF

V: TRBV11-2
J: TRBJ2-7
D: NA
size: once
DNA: TGTGCCAGCAGCCCAGTTGGAGTCCCTTGGGAGCAGTACTTC
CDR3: CASSPVGVPWEQYF

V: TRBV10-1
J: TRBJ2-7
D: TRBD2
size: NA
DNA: TGCGCCAGCAGTGGGACTAGCTTTACCCCCTACGAGCAGTACTTC
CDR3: CASSGTSFTPYEQYF

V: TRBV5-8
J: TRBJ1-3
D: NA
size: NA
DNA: TGTGCCAGCACCTCCCAGGGGCCTCCCCGAAACACCATATATTTT
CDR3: CASTSQGPPRNTIYF

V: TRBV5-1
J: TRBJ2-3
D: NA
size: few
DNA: TGCGCCAGCAGCCCGGGACTCAGCACAGATACGCAGTATTTT
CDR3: CASSPGLSTDTQYF

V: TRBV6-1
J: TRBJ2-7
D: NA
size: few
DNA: TGTGCCAGCAGTGAAGGGGGCTGGGTCTACGAGCAGTACTTC
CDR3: CASSEGGWVYEQYF

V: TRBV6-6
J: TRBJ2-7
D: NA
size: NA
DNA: TGTGCCAGCAGTGGCAGGGGACCTACCTACGAGCAGTACTTC
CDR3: CASSGRGPTYEQYF

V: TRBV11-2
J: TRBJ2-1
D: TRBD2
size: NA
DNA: TGTGCCAGCAGTTTTAGCGGGGGGGCGAAGGAGCAGTTCTTC
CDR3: CASSFSGGAKEQFF

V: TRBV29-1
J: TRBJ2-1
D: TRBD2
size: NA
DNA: TGCAGCGTTGCCGGGACTAGCGGATGGAGCTCCTACAATGAGCAGTTCTTC
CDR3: CSVAGTSGWSSYNEQFF

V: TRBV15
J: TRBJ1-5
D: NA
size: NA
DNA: TGTGCCACCAGCAGAGATGGACCCAGTATGGGGCTCAATCAGCCCCAGCATTTT
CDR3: CATSRDGPSMGLNQPQHF

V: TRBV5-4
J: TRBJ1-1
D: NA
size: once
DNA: TGTGCCAGCACCCCCGGGTCGAACACTGAAGCTTTCTTT
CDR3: CASTPGSNTEAFF

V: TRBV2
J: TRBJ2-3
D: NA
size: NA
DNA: TGTGCCAGCAGTCCCAATCAACTGAGCACAGATACGCAGTATTTT
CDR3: CASSPNQLSTDTQYF

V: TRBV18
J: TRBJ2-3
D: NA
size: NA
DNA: TGTGCCAGCTCACCAGACAGGTCTAGCACAGATACGCAGTATTTT
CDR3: CASSPDRSSTDTQYF

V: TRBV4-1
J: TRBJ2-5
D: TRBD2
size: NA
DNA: TGCGCCAGCAGCCAAGGGACTTTCCGGGGGGACCAGTACTTC
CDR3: CASSQGTFRGDQYF

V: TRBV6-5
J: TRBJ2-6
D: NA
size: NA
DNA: TGTGCCAGCAGCCCGGGTCCCCTTGGGGCCAACGTCCTGACTTTC
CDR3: CASSPGPLGANVLTF

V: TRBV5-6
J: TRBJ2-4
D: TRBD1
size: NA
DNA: TGTGCCAGCAGCCGCAGGGGGAACAAAAACATTCAGTACTTC
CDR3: CASSRRGNKNIQYF

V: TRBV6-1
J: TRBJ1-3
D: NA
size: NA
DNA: TGTGCCAGCAGTCAGCGGAGCTCTGGAAACACCATATATTTT
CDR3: CASSQRSSGNTIYF

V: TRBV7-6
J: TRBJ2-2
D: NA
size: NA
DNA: TGTGCCAGCAGCTTGGGGCCGTTCAGGGATCCCGCCGGGGAGCTGTTTTTT
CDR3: CASSLGPFRDPAGELFF

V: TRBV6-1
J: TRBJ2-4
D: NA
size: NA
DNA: TGTGCCAGCAGTGAATTTCTTCCGAACATTCAGTACTTC
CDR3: CASSEFLPNIQYF

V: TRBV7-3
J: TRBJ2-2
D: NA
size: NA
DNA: TGTGCCAGCAGCTTACAGGGGACGAACACCGGGGAGCTGTTTTTT
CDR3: CASSLQGTNTGELFF

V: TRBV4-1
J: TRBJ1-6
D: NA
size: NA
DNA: TGCGCCAGCAGCCAAGAAGGAATTTTTGACAGATTTAATTCACCCCTCCACTTT
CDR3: CASSQEGIFDRFNSPLHF

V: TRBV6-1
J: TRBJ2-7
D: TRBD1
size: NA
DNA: TGTGCCAGCAGCGCCGGGACAGGGGCGTACGAGCAGTACTTC
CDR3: CASSAGTGAYEQYF

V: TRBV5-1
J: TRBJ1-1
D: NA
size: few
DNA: TGCGCCAGCAGCTTGGCACAGAGTAACACTGAAGCTTTCTTT
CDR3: CASSLAQSNTEAFF

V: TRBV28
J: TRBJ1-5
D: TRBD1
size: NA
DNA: TGTGCCAGCAGGCCCGACAGGGGTGGCAATCAGCCCCAGCATTTT
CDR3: CASRPDRGGNQPQHF

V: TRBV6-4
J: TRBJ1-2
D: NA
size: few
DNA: TGTGCCAGCAGTGACTTTTCGGCGGGTGGCGGCTACACCTTC
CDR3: CASSDFSAGGGYTF

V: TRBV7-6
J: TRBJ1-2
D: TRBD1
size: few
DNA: TGTGCCAGCAGCTTAGCTGACAGGGCAAATGGCTACACCTTC
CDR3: CASSLADRANGYTF

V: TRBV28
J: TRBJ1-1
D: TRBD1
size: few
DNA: TGTGCCAGCAGTTCCCGGACAGGGTGGAACACTGAAGCTTTCTTT
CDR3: CASSSRTGWNTEAFF

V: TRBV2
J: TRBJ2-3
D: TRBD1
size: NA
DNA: TGTGCCAGCACGTGGACAGGGGGAGATACGCAGTATTTT
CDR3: CASTWTGGDTQYF

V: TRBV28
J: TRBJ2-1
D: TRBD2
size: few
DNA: TGTGCCAGCAGTCCCTCAGATTTAGCGGGGGTTTATCTCTCCTACAATGAGCAGTTCTTC
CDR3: CASSPSDLAGVYLSYNEQFF

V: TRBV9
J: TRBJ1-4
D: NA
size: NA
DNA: TGTGCCAGCAGCCACGCCGGGGTCTCAAATGAAAAACTGTTTTTT
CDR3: CASSHAGVSNEKLFF

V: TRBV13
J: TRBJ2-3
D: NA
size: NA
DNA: TGTGCCAGCAGCTCCGGGACTTACACAGATACGCAGTATTTT
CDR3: CASSSGTYTDTQYF

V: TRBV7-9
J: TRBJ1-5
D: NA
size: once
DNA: TGTGCCAGCAGCTTAGAGGCCCCCGGGGAGCCCCAGCATTTT
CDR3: CASSLEAPGEPQHF

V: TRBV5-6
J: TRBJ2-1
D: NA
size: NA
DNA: TGTGCCAGCGGCCTCATGGGGGCATACAATGAGCAGTTCTTC
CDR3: CASGLMGAYNEQFF

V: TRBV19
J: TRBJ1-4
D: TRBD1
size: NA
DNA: TGTGCCAGTAGTCAGTGGGACAGATACTCAACTAATGAAAAACTGTTTTTT
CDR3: CASSQWDRYSTNEKLFF

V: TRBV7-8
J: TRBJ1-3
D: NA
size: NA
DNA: TGTGCCAGCAGCACCCAAGGTAGCACCTCTGGAAACACCATATATTTT
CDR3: CASSTQGSTSGNTIYF

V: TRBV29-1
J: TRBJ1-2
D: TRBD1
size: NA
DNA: TGCAGCGTATACAGGGGAAGGGATGGCTACACCTTC
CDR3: CSVYRGRDGYTF

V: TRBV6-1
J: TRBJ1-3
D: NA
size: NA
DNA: TGTGCCAGCGCTGACAGCTCTGGAAACACCATATATTTT
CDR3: CASADSSGNTIYF

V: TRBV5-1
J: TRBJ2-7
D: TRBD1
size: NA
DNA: TGCGCCAGCAGCACCTGGACAGGGGGCTTTTACGAGCAGTACTTC
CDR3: CASSTWTGGFYEQYF

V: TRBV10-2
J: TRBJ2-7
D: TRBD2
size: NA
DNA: TGCGCCAGCACTAGCGGGGGGGTAACCTACGAGCAGTACTTC
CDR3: CASTSGGVTYEQYF

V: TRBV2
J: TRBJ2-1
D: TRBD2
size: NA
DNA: TGTGCCAGCAGTGAGGGTCTAGCGGGGGGAGATGAGCAGTTCTTC
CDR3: CASSEGLAGGDEQFF

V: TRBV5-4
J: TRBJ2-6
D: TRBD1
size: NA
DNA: TGTGCCAGCAGCCCCGGACAGGGGGCCGGGGGGGCCAACGTCCTGACTTTC
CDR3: CASSPGQGAGGANVLTF

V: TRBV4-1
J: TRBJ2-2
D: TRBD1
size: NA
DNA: TGCGCCAGCAGCCACAAGGGGGCCCGGAACACCGGGGAGCTGTTTTTT
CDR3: CASSHKGARNTGELFF

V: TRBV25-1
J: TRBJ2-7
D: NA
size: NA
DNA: TGTGCCAACAGTGAACCCTTTGCCTACGAGCAGTACTTC
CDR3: CANSEPFAYEQYF